These 19 T cell receptor beta chains originate from one sample sequenced in a study of blood T cell repertoires in COVID-19. The table came from immunoSEQ multiplex PCR; TCRdb's copy has only in-frame clones and leaves some out. Of fewer than 250,000 clones in the sample, around 85% were seen once. Source material: peripheral blood. These receptors all come from a man aged 25 to 45 with acute or convalescent COVID-19.

As regards this clone: At one end, the junction sequence differs from germline, possibly due to a read error. The chain has TRBV11-2 and TRBJ1-4; possible D gene TRBD1, 6 bases. Germline CDR1 and CDR2: SGHAT and FQNNGV. CDR3 length: 14 amino acids. The CDR3 sequence is CASSLDRKNEKLFF. CDR3 DNA sequence: TGTGCCAGCAGCCTAGACAGGAAGAATGAAAAACTGTTTTTT.

The chain recombines TRBV28 with TRBJ2-2; 7 bases line up with TRBD1. CDR3 size: 18 residues. Germline-derived CDR1 and CDR2 are MDHEN and SYDVKM. The V and J ends lost 2 bases and 5 bases, in that order; junction bases with no gene match: 14. DNA of the CDR3: TGTGCCAGCAGTTTAACCCCGTCGACAGGGTGGATAACCGGGGAGCTGTTTTTT. It encodes CASSLTPSTGWITGELFF. The full variable domain, its missing parts supplied by reference TRBV28 and TRBJ2-2, is DVKVTQSSRYLVKRTGEKVFLECVQDMDHENMFWYRQDPGLGLRLIYFSYDVKMKEKGDIPEGYSVSREKKERFSLILESASTNQTSMYLCASSLTPSTGWITGELFFGEGSRLTVL.

This chain connects TRBV18 to TRBJ2-2; TRBD2 agrees at 9 bases. This CDR3 is built from 16 residues. V gave up 3 bases and J gave up 5 bases; unmatched junction bases: 7. Germline-derived CDR1 and CDR2 are KGHSH and LQKENI. CDR3 bases: TGTGCCAGCTCACCGGCCGGACTAGCGCGGACCGGGGAGCTGTTTTTT. Its protein product is CASSPAGLARTGELFF.

The J gene is TRBJ2-3, the V gene TRBV9; D gene ambiguous. V was shortened by 1 base and J by 6 bases, with 9 bases between the two germline ends. Germline V gene data show CDR1 as SGDLS and CDR2 as YYNGEE. This CDR3 is 13 amino acids long. The DNA of the CDR3 is TGTGCCAGCAGCGTACTGGGCCAGGATACGCAGTATTTT. Its translation is CASSVLGQDTQYF. Combining the CDR3 with reference TRBV9 and TRBJ2-3 gives the whole variable domain DSGVTQTPKHLITATGQRVTLRCSPRSGDLSVYWYQQSLDQGLQFLIQYYNGEERAKGNILERFSAQQFPDLHSELNLSSLELGDSALYFCASSVLGQDTQYFGPGTRLTVL.

The chain uses TRBV5-6 and TRBJ1-2, with D maybe TRBD1 (6 bases). Trimming stripped 3 bases from V and 2 bases from J, with 17 bases between. The CDR3 length is 16 residues. The germline V gene has CDR1 SGHDT and CDR2 YYEEEE. This chain's CDR3 is CASSSLGQQVNYGYTF. CDR3 DNA sequence: TGTGCCAGCAGCTCCCTCGGACAGCAAGTGAACTATGGCTACACCTTC. Filled out from reference TRBV5-6 and TRBJ1-2, the complete variable domain reads DAGVTQSPTHLIKTRGQQVTLRCSPKSGHDTVSWYQQALGQGPQFIFQYYEEEERQRGNFPDRFSGHQFPNYSSELNVNALLLGDSALYLCASSSLGQQVNYGYTFGSGTRLTVV.

This sequence joins TRBV25-1 and TRBJ1-2; the D gene is possibly TRBD1 (6 bases). V dropped 5 bases and J dropped 5 bases, with 18 bases sitting between them. This CDR3 has 15 residues. Germline values: CDR1 MGHDK, CDR2 SYGVNS. The DNA for the CDR3 is TGTGCCAGCAGTCCCCTTTCGACAGGCCAGTATGGCTACACCTTC. It translates to CASSPLSTGQYGYTF.

The CDR3 bases are TGTGCCAGCAGTTCGGGACACAACAATCAGCCCCAGCATTTT. This translates into CASSSGHNNQPQHF. J is TRBJ1-5 and V is TRBV6-5, with D possibly TRBD1 on 6 matching bases. V was pared by 4 bases and J by 3 bases, with 10 bases between. CDR1 is MNHEY, CDR2 SVGAGI, per germline. The CDR3 runs to 14 residues.

The V call is TRBV5-1, the J call TRBJ2-1, with 14 bases identical to TRBD2. Germline values: CDR1 SGHRS, CDR2 YFSETQ. The junction had 9 bases not matched to a gene; V was cut back by 4 bases and J by 0 bases. The CDR3 is made up of 19 amino acids. The DNA for the CDR3 is TGCGCCAGCAGCCCCGGACTAGCGGGGGGCCCTAGCTCCTACAATGAGCAGTTCTTC. It encodes CASSPGLAGGPSSYNEQFF.

Only one count was recorded for this clone. This chain connects TRBV12-5 to TRBJ2-1; 8 bases agree with TRBD2. CDR1 is LGHNT, CDR2 FRNRAP, per germline. V shed 7 bases, J shed 3 bases, and the junction held 8 bases outside the gene matches. The CDR3 extends over 15 amino acids. CDR3 in amino acids: CASALGRGDYNEQFF. CDR3 nucleotides: TGTGCTAGTGCCCTAGGGCGGGGGGACTACAATGAGCAGTTCTTC.

V usage is TRBV18 and J usage is TRBJ2-5, with TRBD1 identical over 8 bases. Germline V gives CDR1 KGHSH, CDR2 LQKENI. Losses at the gene ends were 3 bases for V and 7 bases for J; bases not matched to a gene: 4. The CDR3 spans 13 residues. CDR3 DNA sequence: TGTGCCAGCTCACCCGGGGACAGGATGACCCAGTACTTC. This sequence encodes CASSPGDRMTQYF.

In its sample, this clone was seen once. The V and J genes are TRBV4-1 and TRBJ2-7, with 10 bases fitting TRBD2. This CDR3 has 21 residues. Germline-derived CDR1 and CDR2 are MGHRA and YSYEKL. Trimming cost V 2 bases and J 0 bases; bases outside gene matches: 19. The CDR3 loop reads CASSQRSQVPIAGGPSYEQYF. CDR3 DNA: TGCGCCAGCAGCCAACGGTCACAGGTCCCTATAGCGGGGGGACCCTCCTACGAGCAGTACTTC.

The V call is TRBV5-1, the J call TRBJ1-2, with D hard to call. Trimming took 2 bases from V and 4 from J, leaving 9 bases between them. CDR3 length equals 13 residues. Per germline, CDR1 SGHRS and CDR2 YFSETQ. For the CDR3, the DNA is TGCGCCAGCAGCTTTGCCGGGAGCTATGGCTACACCTTC. Translation gives CASSFAGSYGYTF.

This clone appeared once. The rearrangement joins TRBV5-1 to TRBJ2-5; a weak D match, TRBD1 (5 bases). The germline V gene has CDR1 SGHRS and CDR2 YFSETQ. Between the trimmed V and J ends, which lost 2 bases and 2 bases, there was a span of 10 bases. CDR3 size: 14 residues. Here the CDR3 reads CASSLKQVQETQYF. The CDR3 region has the DNA TGCGCCAGCAGCTTAAAACAGGTACAAGAGACCCAGTACTTC.

The V gene is TRBV6-5, the J gene TRBJ1-5; a weak D match, TRBD1 (5 bases). V was clipped by 7 bases and J by 11 bases, with 12 bases between them. This CDR3 spans 11 amino acids. Germline V gene sequence: CDR1 MNHEY, CDR2 SVGAGI. In DNA form, the CDR3 reads TGTGCCAGCAATGTACCACAGGCCCAGCATTTT. Amino acid sequence: CASNVPQAQHF.

This clone was observed once. This sequence joins TRBV7-9 and TRBJ2-1; perhaps TRBD1 as D (5 bases). The CDR3 covers 14 residues. CDR1 is SEHNR and CDR2 is FQNEAQ in the germline V gene (reference sequence). Trimming shortened V by 1 base and J by 9 bases, and 13 bases separated the two germline ends. The chain's CDR3 is CASSLELPRGEQFF. The CDR3 DNA sequence: TGTGCCAGCAGCTTAGAGCTCCCTAGGGGTGAGCAGTTCTTC.

V usage is TRBV2 and J usage is TRBJ2-3, with TRBD2 identical over 10 bases. Germline trimming cut 10 bases from V and 3 bases from J; bases unmatched to any gene: 7. The CDR3 runs 14 residues. Per the germline V gene, CDR1 is SNHLY and CDR2 is FYNNEI. The CDR3: CANRIAGGTDTQYF. Here the CDR3 DNA reads TGTGCCAACCGTATAGCGGGGGGTACAGATACGCAGTATTTT.

V and J are TRBV18 and TRBJ2-7; tentatively, D is TRBD1 (6 bases). From germline, CDR1 is KGHSH and CDR2 LQKENI. The CDR3 is 14 residues long. V gave up 3 bases and J gave up 3 bases, with 12 bases separating them. The CDR3 nucleotides read TGTGCCAGCTCACCTAAGGACAGTTTCTACGAGCAGTACTTC. Translated: CASSPKDSFYEQYF. Full variable domain (missing parts from reference TRBV18 and TRBJ2-7): NAGVMQNPRHLVRRRGQEARLRCSPMKGHSHVYWYRQLPEEGLKFMVYLQKENIIDESGMPKERFSAEFPKEGPSILRIQQVVRGDSAAYFCASSPKDSFYEQYFGPGTRLTVT.

The rearrangement joins TRBV28 to TRBJ2-7; D uncertain. CDR3 length: 12 amino acids. Germline CDR1 MDHEN, CDR2 SYDVKM. The V and J ends lost 2 bases and 8 bases respectively, with 10 bases between them. The CDR3 reads CASSLTYYQQYF. The CDR3 nucleotides are TGTGCCAGCAGTTTAACCTACTATCAGCAGTACTTC.

The chain combines TRBV19 with TRBJ2-7, with 9 bases lining up with TRBD2. The CDR3 is 14 residues long. V dropped 8 bases and J dropped 2; count of bases not matched to a gene: 7. Germline values: CDR1 LNHDA, CDR2 SQIVND (reference sequence). CDR3 protein: CASQTSGSPYEQYF. The DNA for the CDR3 is TGTGCCAGTCAGACTAGCGGATCACCCTACGAGCAGTACTTC.